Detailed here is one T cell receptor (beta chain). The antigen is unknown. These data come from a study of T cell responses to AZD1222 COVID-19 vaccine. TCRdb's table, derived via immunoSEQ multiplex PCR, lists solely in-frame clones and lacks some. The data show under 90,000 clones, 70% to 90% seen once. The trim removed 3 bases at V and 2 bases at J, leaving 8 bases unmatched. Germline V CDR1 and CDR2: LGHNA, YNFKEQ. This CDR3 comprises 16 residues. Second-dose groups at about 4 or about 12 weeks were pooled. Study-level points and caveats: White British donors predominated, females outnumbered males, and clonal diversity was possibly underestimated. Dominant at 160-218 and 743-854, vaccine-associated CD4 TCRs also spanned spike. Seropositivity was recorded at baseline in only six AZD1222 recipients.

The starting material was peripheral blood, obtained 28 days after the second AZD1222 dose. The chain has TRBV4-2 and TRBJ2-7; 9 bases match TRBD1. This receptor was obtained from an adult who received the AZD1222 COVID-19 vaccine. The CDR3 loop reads CASSQGWTGAPYEQYF. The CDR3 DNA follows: TGTGCCAGCAGCCAGGGTTGGACAGGGGCCCCCTACGAGCAGTACTTC.